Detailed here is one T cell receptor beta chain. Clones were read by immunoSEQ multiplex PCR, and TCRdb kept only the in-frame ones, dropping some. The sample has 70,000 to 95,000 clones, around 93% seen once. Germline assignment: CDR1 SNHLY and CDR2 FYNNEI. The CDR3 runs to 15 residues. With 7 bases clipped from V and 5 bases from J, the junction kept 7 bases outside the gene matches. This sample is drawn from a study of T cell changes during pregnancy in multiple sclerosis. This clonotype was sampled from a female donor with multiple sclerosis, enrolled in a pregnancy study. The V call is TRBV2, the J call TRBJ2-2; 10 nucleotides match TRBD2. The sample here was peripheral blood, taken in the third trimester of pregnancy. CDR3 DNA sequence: TGTGCCAGCACCCAGACTAGCGGGCTTACCGGGGAGCTGTTTTTT. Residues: CASTQTSGLTGELFF.